The T cell receptor beta chain under discussion was sequenced for a study of blood T cell repertoires in COVID-19. Study as a whole: Sites in the United States, Italy and Spain provided acute and convalescent COVID-19 samples.

The CDR3 is made up of 15 amino acids. Germline V gene lookup returns CDR1 SGHDT and CDR2 YYEEEE. V was pared by 5 bases and J by 4 bases, with 10 bases of the junction left unmatched. Assay used: immunoSEQ multiplex PCR; TCRdb lists only in-frame clones, some missing. The sample has 200,000 to 250,000 clones, about 93% seen once. This receptor was obtained from a man aged 25 to 40 with COVID-19, enrolled during active disease. The sample consisted of peripheral blood. This chain joins TRBV5-6 and TRBJ1-1; 8 bases align to TRBD1. Here the CDR3 reads CASSGAQGVGTEAFF. The CDR3 DNA reads TGTGCCAGCAGTGGTGCACAGGGGGTCGGCACTGAAGCTTTCTTT.